Below are 2 T cell receptor beta chains sequenced from a single sample in a study of CD8 T cell repertoires and HIV-1 epitope variants. These receptors lack a known antigen. Repertoires were generated with immunoSEQ multiplex PCR, while TCRdb's copy carries only in-frame clones and drops some. The repertoire holds roughly 4,600 clones, roughly two thirds seen once, with about 40% in the top ten. The sample comprised cultured CD8+ T cells derived from PBMCs. All receptors come from a male donor with HIV.

In this sample, this clone turned up a few times. This sequence joins TRBV4-1 and TRBJ2-1; D gene uncertain. There are 14 residues in the CDR3. The V end lost 1 base, the J end lost 0 bases, and 4 bases lay between the germline ends. Germline V gene sequence: CDR1 MGHRA, CDR2 YSYEKL. The CDR3 loop is CASSQASSYNEQFF. CDR3 sequence (DNA): TGCGCCAGCAGCCAAGCGAGCTCCTACAATGAGCAGTTCTTC.

The V gene is TRBV6-5, the J gene TRBJ1-2; D gene unclear. The V end lost 1 base, the J end lost 7 bases, and 13 bases lay between the germline ends. CDR3 length: 14 amino acids. The germline CDR1 and CDR2 sequences are MNHEY and SVGAGI. In DNA, the CDR3 is TGTGCCAGCAGTTACTTCCAGGATCGGGGTGGCTACACCTTC. Translated, it gives CASSYFQDRGGYTF.